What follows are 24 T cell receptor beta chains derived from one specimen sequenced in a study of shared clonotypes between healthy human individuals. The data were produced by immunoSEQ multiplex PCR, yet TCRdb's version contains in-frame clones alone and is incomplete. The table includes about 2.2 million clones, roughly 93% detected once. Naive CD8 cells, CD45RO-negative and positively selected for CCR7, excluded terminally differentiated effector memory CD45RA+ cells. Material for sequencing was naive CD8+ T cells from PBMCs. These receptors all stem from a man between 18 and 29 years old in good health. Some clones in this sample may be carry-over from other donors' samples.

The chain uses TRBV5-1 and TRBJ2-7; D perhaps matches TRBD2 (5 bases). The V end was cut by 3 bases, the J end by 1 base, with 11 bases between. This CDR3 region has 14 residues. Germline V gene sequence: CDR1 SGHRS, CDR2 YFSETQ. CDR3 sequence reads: CASSWAGGSYEQYF. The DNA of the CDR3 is TGCGCCAGCAGCTGGGCTGGAGGATCCTACGAGCAGTACTTC.

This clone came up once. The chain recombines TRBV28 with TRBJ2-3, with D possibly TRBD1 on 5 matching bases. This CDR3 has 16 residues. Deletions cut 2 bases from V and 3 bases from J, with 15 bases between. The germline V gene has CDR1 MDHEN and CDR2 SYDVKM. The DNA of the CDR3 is TGTGCCAGCAGTTTAAATGGGGCCCCCGGAACAGATACGCAGTATTTT. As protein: CASSLNGAPGTDTQYF.

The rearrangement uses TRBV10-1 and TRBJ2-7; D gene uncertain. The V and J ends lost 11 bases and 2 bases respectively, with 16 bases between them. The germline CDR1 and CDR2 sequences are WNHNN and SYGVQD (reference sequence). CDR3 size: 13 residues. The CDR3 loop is CAHLGVGTYEQYF. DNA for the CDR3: TGCGCCCATTTAGGCGTCGGAACCTACGAGCAGTACTTC.

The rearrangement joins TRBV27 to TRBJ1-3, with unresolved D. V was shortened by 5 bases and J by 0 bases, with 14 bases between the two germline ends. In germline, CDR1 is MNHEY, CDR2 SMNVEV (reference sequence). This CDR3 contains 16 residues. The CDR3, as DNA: TGTGCCAGCAGTCCGGACGGGAACCTCTCTGGAAACACCATATATTTT. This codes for CASSPDGNLSGNTIYF.

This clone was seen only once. CDR3 nucleotides: TGTGCCAGTAACATACAGGGACCCTACGAGCAGTACTTC. It is translated as CASNIQGPYEQYF. The chain carries TRBV28 and TRBJ2-7, with a weak D call TRBD1 (6 bases). From germline, CDR1 is MDHEN and CDR2 SYDVKM. The CDR3 totals 13 residues. V dropped 9 bases and J dropped 2 bases, with 14 bases sitting between them.

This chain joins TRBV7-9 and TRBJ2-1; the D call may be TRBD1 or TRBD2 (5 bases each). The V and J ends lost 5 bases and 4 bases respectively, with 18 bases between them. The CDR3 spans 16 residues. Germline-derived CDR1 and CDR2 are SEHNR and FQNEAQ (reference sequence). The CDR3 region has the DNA TGTGCCAGCAGCCCTGTGGGGCGAGGGAATTACAATGAGCAGTTCTTC. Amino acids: CASSPVGRGNYNEQFF.

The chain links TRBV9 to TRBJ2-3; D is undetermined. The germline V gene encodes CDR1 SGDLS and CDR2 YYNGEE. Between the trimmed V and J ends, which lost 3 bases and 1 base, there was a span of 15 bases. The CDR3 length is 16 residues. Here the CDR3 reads CASSEGRSARTDTQYF. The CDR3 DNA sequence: TGTGCCAGCAGCGAGGGCCGGAGCGCCCGCACAGATACGCAGTATTTT.

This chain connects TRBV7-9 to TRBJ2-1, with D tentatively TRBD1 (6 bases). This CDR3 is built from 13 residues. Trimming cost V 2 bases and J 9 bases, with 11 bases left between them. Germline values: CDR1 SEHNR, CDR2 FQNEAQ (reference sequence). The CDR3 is CASSLQGLGEQFF. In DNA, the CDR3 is TGTGCCAGCAGCTTACAGGGGTTGGGTGAGCAGTTCTTC.

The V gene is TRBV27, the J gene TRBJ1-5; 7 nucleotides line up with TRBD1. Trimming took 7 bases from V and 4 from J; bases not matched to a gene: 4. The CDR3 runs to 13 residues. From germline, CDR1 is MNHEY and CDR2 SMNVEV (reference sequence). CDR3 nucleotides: TGTGCCAGCAAGGGACAGAGGAATCAGCCCCAGCATTTT. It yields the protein CASKGQRNQPQHF.

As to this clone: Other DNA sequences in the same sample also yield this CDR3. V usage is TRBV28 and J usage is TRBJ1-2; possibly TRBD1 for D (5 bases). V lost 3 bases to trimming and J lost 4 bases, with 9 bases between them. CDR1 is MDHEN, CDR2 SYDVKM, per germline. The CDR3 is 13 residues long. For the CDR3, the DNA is TGTGCCAGCAGTTTTCGAGGGGCCTATGGCTACACCTTC. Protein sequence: CASSFRGAYGYTF.

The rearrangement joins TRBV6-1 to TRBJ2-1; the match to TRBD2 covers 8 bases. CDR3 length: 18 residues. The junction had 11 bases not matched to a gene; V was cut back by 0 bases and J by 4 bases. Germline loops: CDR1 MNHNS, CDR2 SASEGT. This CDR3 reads CASSEALPGRGTYNEQFF. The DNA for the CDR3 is TGTGCCAGCAGTGAAGCGCTTCCCGGGAGGGGTACATACAATGAGCAGTTCTTC.

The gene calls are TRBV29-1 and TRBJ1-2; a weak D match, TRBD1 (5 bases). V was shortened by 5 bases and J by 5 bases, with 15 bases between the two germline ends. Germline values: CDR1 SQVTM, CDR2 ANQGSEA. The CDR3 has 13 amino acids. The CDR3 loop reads CSVPEGALYGYTF. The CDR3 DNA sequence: TGCAGCGTTCCTGAAGGGGCCTTATATGGCTACACCTTC.

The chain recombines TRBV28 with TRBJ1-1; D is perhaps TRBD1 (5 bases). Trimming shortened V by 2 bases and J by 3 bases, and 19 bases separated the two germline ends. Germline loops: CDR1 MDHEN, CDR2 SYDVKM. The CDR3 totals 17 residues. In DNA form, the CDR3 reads TGTGCCAGCAGTTTAGAAGGGGTGGGGCATTCCTACACTGAAGCTTTCTTT. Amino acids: CASSLEGVGHSYTEAFF.

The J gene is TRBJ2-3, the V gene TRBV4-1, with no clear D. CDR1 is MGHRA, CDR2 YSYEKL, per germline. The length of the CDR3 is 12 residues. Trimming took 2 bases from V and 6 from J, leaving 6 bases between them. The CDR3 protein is CASSQFADTQYF. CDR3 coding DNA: TGCGCCAGCAGCCAATTTGCCGATACGCAGTATTTT.

The CDR3 DNA is TGTGCCAGCGAAGGCTACACCTTC. This gives the protein CASEGYTF. J is TRBJ1-2 and V is TRBV6-6; no firm D call. The germline V and J ends were trimmed by 8 bases and 8 bases, with 3 bases remaining between them. The CDR3 runs to 8 residues. The germline CDR1 and CDR2 sequences are MNHNY and SVGAGI (reference sequence).

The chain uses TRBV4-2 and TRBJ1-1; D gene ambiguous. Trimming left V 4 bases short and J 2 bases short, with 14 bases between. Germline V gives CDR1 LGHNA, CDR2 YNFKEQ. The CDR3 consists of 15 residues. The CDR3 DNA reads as TGTGCCAGCAGCCTCGAATCGGGATCAAACACTGAAGCTTTCTTT. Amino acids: CASSLESGSNTEAFF.

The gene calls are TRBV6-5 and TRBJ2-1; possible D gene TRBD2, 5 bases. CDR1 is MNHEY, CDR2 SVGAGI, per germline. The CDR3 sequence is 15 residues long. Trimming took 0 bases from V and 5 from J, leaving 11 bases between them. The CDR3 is CASSYSRGLNNEQFF. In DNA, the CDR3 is TGTGCCAGCAGTTACTCCCGCGGACTGAACAATGAGCAGTTCTTC.

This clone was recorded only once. CDR3 DNA: TGTGCCAGTAGTCCCTTCGAATGGAACGAGCAGTTCTTC. Protein: CASSPFEWNEQFF. The chain employs TRBV19 and TRBJ2-1; no reliable D call. The V end was cut by 5 bases, the J end by 10 bases, with 15 bases between. Germline V gene sequence: CDR1 LNHDA, CDR2 SQIVND (reference sequence). The CDR3 spans 13 residues.

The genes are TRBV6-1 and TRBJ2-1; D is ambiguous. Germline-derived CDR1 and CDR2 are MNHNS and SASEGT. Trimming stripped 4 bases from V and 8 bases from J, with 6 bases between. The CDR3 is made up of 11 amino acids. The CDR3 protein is CASSGIDEQFF. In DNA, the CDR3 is TGTGCCAGCAGTGGGATCGATGAGCAGTTCTTC.

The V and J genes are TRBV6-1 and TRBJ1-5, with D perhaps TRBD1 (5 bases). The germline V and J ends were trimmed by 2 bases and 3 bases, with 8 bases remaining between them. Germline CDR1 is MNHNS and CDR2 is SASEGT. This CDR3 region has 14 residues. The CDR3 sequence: CASSEYGTNQPQHF. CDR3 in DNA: TGTGCCAGCAGTGAATACGGGACCAATCAGCCCCAGCATTTT.

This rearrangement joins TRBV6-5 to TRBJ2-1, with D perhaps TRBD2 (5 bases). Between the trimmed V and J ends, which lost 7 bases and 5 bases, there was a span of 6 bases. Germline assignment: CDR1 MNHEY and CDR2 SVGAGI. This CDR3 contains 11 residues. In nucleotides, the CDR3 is TGTGCCAGCATGCGGGACAATGAGCAGTTCTTC. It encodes CASMRDNEQFF.

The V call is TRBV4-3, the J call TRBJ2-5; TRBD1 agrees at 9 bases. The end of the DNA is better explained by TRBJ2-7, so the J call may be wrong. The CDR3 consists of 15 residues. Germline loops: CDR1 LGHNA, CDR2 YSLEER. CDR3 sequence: CASSQEGTGSYEQYF. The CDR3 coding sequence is TGCGCCAGCAGCCAAGAAGGGACAGGGTCCTACGAGCAGTACTTC.

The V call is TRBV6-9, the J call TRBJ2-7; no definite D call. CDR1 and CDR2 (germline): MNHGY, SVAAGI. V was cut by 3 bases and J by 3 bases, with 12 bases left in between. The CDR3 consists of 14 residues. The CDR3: CASSYSGPDYEQYF. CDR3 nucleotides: TGTGCCAGCAGTTACTCGGGTCCTGACTACGAGCAGTACTTC.

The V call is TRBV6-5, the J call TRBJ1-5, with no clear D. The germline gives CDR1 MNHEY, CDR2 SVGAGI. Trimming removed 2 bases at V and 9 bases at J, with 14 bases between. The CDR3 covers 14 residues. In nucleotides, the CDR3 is TGTGCCAGCAGTTACCACGGCCTCTCTGGGCCCCAGCATTTT. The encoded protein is CASSYHGLSGPQHF.